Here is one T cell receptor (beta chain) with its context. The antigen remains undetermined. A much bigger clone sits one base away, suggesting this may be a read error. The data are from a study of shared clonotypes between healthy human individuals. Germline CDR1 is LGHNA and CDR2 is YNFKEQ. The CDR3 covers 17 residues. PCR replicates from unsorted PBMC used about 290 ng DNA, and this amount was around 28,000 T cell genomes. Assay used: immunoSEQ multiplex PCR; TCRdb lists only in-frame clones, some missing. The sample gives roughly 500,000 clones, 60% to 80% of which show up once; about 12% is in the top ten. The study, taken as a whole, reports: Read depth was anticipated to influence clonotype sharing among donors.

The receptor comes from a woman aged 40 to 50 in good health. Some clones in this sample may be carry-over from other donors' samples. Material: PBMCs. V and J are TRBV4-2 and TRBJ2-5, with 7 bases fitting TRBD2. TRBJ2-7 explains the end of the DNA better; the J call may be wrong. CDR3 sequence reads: CASSLTIPSGTSYEQYF. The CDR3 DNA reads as TGTGCCAGCAGCCTAACGATACCTAGCGGAACCTCCTACGAGCAGTACTTC.